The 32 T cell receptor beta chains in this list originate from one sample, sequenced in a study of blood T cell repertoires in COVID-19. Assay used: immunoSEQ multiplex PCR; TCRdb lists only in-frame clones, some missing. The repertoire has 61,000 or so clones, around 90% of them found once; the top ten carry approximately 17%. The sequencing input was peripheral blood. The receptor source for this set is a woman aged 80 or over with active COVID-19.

CDR3 protein: CASSQTPAGTTQETQYF. The DNA of the CDR3 is TGTGCCAGCAGCCAGACCCCGGCCGGGACAACTCAAGAGACCCAGTACTTC. V and J are TRBV4-2 and TRBJ2-5, with D possibly TRBD1 on 6 matching bases. Per the germline V gene, CDR1 is LGHNA and CDR2 is YNFKEQ. V was shortened by 3 bases and J by 2 bases, with 19 bases between the two germline ends. The CDR3 is 17 residues long.

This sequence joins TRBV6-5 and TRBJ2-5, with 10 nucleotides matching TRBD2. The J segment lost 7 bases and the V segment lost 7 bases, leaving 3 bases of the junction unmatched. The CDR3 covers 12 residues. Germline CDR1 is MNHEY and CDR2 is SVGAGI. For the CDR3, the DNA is TGTGCCAGCACCAGACTAGCGGGGACCCAGTACTTC. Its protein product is CASTRLAGTQYF.

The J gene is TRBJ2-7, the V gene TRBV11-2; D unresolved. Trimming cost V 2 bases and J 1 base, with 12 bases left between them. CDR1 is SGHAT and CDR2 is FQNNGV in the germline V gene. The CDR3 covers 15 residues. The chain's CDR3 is CASSLLGPASYEQYF. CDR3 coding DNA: TGTGCCAGCAGCTTACTTGGGCCCGCGTCCTACGAGCAGTACTTC.

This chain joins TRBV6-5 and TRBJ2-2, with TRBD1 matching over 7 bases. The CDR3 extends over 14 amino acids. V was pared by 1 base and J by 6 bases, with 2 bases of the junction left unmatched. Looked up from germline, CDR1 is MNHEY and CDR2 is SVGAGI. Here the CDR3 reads CASSYYDRAGELFF. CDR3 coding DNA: TGTGCCAGCAGTTACTATGACAGGGCCGGGGAGCTGTTTTTT.

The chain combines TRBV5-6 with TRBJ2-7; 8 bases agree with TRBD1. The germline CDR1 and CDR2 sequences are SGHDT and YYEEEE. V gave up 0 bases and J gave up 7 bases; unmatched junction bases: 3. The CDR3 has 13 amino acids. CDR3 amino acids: CASSLGTGPEQYF. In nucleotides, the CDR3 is TGTGCCAGCAGCTTGGGGACAGGGCCTGAGCAGTACTTC. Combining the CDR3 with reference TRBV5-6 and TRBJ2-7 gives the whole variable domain DAGVTQSPTHLIKTRGQQVTLRCSPKSGHDTVSWYQQALGQGPQFIFQYYEEEERQRGNFPDRFSGHQFPNYSSELNVNALLLGDSALYLCASSLGTGPEQYFGPGTRLTVT.

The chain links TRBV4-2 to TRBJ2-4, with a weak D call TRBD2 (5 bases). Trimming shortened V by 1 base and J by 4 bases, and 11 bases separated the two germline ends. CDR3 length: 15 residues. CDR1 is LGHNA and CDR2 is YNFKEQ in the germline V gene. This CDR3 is CASSQGGLGKNIQYF. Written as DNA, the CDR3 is TGTGCCAGCAGCCAAGGAGGGCTAGGGAAAAACATTCAGTACTTC.

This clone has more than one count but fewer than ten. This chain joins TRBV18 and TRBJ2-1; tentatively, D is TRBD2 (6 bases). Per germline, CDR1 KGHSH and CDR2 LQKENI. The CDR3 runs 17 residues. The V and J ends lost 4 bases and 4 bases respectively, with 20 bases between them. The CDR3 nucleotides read TGTGCCAGCTCACGCCCTTTTGGGCGGGGAATTTACAATGAGCAGTTCTTC. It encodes CASSRPFGRGIYNEQFF.

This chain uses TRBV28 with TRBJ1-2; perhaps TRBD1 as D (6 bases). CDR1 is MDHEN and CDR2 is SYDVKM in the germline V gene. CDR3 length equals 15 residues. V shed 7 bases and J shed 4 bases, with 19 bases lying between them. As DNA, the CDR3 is TGTGCCAGCAACACACGCGGACAGCTATTCTATGGCTACACCTTC. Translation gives CASNTRGQLFYGYTF.

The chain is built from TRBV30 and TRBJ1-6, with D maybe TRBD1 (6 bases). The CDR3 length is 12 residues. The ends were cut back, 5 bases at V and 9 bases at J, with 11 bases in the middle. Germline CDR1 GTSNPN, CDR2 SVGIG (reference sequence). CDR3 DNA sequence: TGTGCCTGGGGCCGGACAGTTTCACCCCTCCACTTT. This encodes CAWGRTVSPLHF.

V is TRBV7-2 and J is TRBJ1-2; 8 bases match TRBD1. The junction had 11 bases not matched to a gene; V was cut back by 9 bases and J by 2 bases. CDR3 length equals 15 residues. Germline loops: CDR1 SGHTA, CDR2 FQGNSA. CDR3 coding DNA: TGTGCCAGTGGACGAGAACGACAGGGGAACTATGGCTACACCTTC. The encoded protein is CASGRERQGNYGYTF.

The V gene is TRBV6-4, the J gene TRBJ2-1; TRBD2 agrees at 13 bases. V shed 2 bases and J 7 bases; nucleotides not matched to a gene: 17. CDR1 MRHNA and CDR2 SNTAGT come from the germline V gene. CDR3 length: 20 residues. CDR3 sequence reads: CASSDPTPLAGGPVGNEQFF. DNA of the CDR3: TGTGCCAGCAGTGACCCTACTCCACTAGCGGGGGGGCCGGTGGGGAATGAGCAGTTCTTC.

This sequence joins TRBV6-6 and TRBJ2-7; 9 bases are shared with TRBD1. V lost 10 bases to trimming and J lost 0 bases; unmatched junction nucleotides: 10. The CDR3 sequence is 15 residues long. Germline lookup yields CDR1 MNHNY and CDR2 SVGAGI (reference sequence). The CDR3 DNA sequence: TGTGCCACCCGGCGGGGACAGGGCCCCTCCTACGAGCAGTACTTC. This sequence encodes CATRRGQGPSYEQYF.

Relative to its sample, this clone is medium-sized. The CDR3 coding sequence is TGTGCCAGCAGCCAAACCGGGACCCCAACCGGGGGGGAGTACTTC. Its translation: CASSQTGTPTGGEYF. V and J are TRBV9 and TRBJ2-7; 8 nucleotides align to TRBD2. V lost 4 bases and J lost 11; bases outside the gene matches: 17. This CDR3 is 15 amino acids long. Germline V gene data show CDR1 as SGDLS and CDR2 as YYNGEE.

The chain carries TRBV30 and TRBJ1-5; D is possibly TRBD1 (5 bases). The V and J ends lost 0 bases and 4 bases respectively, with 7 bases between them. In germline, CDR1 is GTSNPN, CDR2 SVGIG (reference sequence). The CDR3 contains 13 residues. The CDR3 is CAWSVRGNQPQHF. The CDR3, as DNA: TGTGCCTGGAGTGTACGGGGGAATCAGCCCCAGCATTTT.

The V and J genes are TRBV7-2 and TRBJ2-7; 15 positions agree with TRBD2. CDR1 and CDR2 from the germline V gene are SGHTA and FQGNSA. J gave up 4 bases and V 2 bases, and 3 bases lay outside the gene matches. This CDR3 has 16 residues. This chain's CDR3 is CASSLLGLAGGYEQYF. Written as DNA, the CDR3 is TGTGCCAGCAGCTTACTAGGACTAGCGGGGGGGTACGAGCAGTACTTC.

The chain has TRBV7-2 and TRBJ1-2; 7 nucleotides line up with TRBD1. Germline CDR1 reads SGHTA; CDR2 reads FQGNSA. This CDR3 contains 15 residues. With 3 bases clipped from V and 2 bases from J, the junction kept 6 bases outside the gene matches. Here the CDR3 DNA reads TGTGCCAGCAGCTTGACAGGACAGGAGAACTATGGCTACACCTTC. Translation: CASSLTGQENYGYTF. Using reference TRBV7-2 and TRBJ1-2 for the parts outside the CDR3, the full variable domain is GAGVSQSPSNKVTEKGKDVELRCDPISGHTALYWYRQSLGQGLEFLIYFQGNSAPDKSGLPSDRFSAERTGGSVSTLTIQRTQQEDSAVYLCASSLTGQENYGYTFGSGTRLTVV.

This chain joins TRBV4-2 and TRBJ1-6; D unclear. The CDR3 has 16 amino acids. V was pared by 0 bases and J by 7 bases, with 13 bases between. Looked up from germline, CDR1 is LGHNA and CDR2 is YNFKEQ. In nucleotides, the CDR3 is TGTGCCAGCAGCCAAGATCTAACGGCGGTCAATTCACCCCTCCACTTT. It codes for CASSQDLTAVNSPLHF.

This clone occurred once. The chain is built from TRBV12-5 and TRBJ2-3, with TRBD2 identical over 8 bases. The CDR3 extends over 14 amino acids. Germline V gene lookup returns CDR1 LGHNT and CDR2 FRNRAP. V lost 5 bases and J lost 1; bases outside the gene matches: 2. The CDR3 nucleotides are TGTGCTAGTGGTCGTAGCGGGGGCACAGATACGCAGTATTTT. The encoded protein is CASGRSGGTDTQYF.

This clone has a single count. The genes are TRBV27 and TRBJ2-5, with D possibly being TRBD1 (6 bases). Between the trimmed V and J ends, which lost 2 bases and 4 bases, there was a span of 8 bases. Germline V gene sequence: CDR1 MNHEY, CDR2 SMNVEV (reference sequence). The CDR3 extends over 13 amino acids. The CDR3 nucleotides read TGTGCCAGCAGTTTAGGCAGGGGAGAGACCCAGTACTTC. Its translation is CASSLGRGETQYF.

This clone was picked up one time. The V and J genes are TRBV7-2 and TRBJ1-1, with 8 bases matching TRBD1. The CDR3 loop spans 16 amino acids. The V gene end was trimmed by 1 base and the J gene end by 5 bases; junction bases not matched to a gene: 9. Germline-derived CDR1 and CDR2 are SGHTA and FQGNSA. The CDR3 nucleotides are TGTGCCAGCAGCTTAGGCAGGGGGCGGTTTTGGACTGAAGCTTTCTTT. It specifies CASSLGRGRFWTEAFF. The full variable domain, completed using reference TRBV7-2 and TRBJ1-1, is GAGVSQSPSNKVTEKGKDVELRCDPISGHTALYWYRQSLGQGLEFLIYFQGNSAPDKSGLPSDRFSAERTGGSVSTLTIQRTQQEDSAVYLCASSLGRGRFWTEAFFGQGTRLTVV.

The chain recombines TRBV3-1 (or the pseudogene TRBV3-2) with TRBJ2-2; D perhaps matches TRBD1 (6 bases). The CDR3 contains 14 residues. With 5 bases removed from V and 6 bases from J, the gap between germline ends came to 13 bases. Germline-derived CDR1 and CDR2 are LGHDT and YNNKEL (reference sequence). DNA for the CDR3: TGTGCCAGCAGCTTCCGAGGGGGACCCGGGGAGCTGTTTTTT. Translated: CASSFRGGPGELFF.

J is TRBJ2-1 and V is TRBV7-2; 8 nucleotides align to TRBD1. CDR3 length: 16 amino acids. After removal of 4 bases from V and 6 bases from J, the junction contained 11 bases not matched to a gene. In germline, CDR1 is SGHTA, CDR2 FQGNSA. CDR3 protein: CASSSYSGQVGNEQFF. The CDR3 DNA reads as TGTGCCAGCAGCTCTTACTCGGGACAGGTCGGCAATGAGCAGTTCTTC. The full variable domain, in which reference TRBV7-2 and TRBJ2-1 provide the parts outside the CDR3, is GAGVSQSPSNKVTEKGKDVELRCDPISGHTALYWYRQSLGQGLEFLIYFQGNSAPDKSGLPSDRFSAERTGGSVSTLTIQRTQQEDSAVYLCASSSYSGQVGNEQFFGPGTRLTVL.

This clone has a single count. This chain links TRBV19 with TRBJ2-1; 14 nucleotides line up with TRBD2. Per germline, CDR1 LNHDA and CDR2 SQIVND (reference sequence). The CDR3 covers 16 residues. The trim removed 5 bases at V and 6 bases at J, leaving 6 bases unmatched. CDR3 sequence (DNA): TGTGCCAGTAGTCTAACCGGGACTAGCGGGGGCAATGAGCAGTTCTTC. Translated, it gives CASSLTGTSGGNEQFF. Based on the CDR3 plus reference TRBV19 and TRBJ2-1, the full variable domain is DGGITQSPKYLFRKEGQNVTLSCEQNLNHDAMYWYRQDPGQGLRLIYYSQIVNDFQKGDIAEGYSVSREKKESFPLTVTSAQKNPTAFYLCASSLTGTSGGNEQFFGPGTRLTVL.

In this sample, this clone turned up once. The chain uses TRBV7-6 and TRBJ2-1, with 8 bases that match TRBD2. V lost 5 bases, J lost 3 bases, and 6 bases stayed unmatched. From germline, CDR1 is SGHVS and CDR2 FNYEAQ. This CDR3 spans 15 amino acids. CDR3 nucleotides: TGTGCCAGCAGCCGCCCGGCGGGGGGCTACAATGAGCAGTTCTTC. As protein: CASSRPAGGYNEQFF. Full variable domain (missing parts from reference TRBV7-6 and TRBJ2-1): GAGVSQSPRYKVTKRGQDVALRCDPISGHVSLYWYRQALGQGPEFLTYFNYEAQQDKSGLPNDRFSAERPEGSISTLTIQRTEQRDSAMYRCASSRPAGGYNEQFFGPGTRLTVL.

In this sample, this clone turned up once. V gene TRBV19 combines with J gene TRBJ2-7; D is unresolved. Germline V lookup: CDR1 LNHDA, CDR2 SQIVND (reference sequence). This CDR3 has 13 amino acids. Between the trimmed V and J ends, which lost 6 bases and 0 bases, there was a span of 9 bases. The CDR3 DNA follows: TGTGCCAGTAGAGGCGGCTTCTCCTACGAGCAGTACTTC. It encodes CASRGGFSYEQYF.

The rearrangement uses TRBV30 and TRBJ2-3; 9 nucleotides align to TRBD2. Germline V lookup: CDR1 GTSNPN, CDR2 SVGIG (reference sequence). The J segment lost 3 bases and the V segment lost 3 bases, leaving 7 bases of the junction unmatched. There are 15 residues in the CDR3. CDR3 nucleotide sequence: TGTGCCTGGAGGGAGCGGGGGGCCCTTACAGATACGCAGTATTTT. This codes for CAWRERGALTDTQYF.

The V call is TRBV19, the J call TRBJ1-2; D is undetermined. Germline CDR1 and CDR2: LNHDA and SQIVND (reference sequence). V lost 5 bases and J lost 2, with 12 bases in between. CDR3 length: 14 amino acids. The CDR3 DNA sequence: TGTGCCAGTAGTGGTCGACGGGGAAACTATGGCTACACCTTC. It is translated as CASSGRRGNYGYTF.

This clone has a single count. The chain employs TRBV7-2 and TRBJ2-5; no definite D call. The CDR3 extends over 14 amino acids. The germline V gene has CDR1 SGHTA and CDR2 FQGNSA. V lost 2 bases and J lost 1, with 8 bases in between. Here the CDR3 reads CASSLFGPQETQYF. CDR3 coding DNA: TGTGCCAGCAGCTTATTCGGTCCCCAAGAGACCCAGTACTTC.

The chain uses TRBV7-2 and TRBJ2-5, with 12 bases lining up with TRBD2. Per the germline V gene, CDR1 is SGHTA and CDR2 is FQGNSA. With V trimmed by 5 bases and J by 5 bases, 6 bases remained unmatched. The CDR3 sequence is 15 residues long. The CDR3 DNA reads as TGTGCCAGCAGCCCCAGACTAGCGGGGGTGGAGACCCAGTACTTC. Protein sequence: CASSPRLAGVETQYF.

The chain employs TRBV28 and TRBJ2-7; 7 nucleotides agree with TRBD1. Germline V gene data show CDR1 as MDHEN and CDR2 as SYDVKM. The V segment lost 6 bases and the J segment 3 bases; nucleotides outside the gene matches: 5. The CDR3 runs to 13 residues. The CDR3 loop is CASRWNRGYEQYF. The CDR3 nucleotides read TGTGCCAGCAGATGGAACAGGGGCTACGAGCAGTACTTC. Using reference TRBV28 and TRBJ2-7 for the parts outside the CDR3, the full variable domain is DVKVTQSSRYLVKRTGEKVFLECVQDMDHENMFWYRQDPGLGLRLIYFSYDVKMKEKGDIPEGYSVSREKKERFSLILESASTNQTSMYLCASRWNRGYEQYFGPGTRLTVT.

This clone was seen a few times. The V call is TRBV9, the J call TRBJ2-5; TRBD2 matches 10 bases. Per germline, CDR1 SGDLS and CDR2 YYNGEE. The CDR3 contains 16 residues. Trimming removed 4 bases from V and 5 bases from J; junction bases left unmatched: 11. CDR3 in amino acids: CASSPLAGLPSETQYF. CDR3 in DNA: TGTGCCAGCAGCCCACTAGCGGGGCTTCCTTCGGAGACCCAGTACTTC.

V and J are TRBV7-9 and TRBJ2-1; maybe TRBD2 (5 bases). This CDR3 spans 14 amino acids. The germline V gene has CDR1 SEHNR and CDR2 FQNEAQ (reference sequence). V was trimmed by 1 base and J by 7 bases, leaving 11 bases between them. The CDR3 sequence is CASSLDSGVNEQFF. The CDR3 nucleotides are TGTGCCAGCAGCTTAGATTCCGGGGTAAATGAGCAGTTCTTC.